The T cell receptor beta chain under discussion was sequenced for a study of prognosis after radiotherapy for stage I lung cancer. The CDR3 covers 16 residues. The germline V gene encodes CDR1 MDHEN and CDR2 SYDVKM. Findings and limits, study-wide: The study left the tumor specificity of the expanded TCR clones undetermined.

As regards this clonotype: Its antigen is unidentified. The junction does not match germline at one end; this may be a read error.

Multiplex PCR in two rounds served to amplify TCR beta CDR3 from genomic DNA. Initially, in first-round PCR, primers specific to each TRBV and TRBJ gene were used. The authors ran second-round PCR with universal primers. Via MiXCR, TCRdb re-called the multiplex PCR reads, giving one row per CDR3 protein. The sample lists fewer than 25,000 distinct CDR3 sequences, 40% to 55% occurring once. The sequenced sample was PBMCs, obtained before or after stereotactic body radiation therapy (not recorded which). V is TRBV28 and J is TRBJ1-1; 12 bases line up with TRBD1. The sequence was collected from a donor aged 50 or older with non-small cell lung cancer. CDR3 protein: CTSSFIPGQGANEAFF. For the CDR3, the DNA is TGTACCAGCAGTTTCATTCCGGGACAGGGGGCGAATGAAGCTTTCTTT.